This T cell receptor (beta chain) was sequenced for a study of spatial heterogeneity in lung cancer. This CDR3 is 14 amino acids long. The germline V and J ends were trimmed by 6 bases and 0 bases, with 12 bases remaining between them. The V gene's germline CDR1 is ENHRY and CDR2 SYGVKD. This clonotype showed up many times. Antigen unknown. This beta chain is off target for a library built for alpha chains, so its abundance means little. Study-wide points: Counts of expanded intratumoral alpha and beta TCRs tracked tumor mutation counts.

Time point meaning: sample taken at primary tumor resection. TCRdb processed the 5' RACE reads anew with MiXCR; each CDR3 protein has one entry. This table has approximately 15,000 distinct CDR3 sequences, 6.2% appearing once. Sequenced material: lung tumor tissue, taken at surgery. The rearrangement joins TRBV10-3 to TRBJ2-7; D ambiguous. This receptor was obtained from a male donor with early-stage non-small cell lung cancer. CDR3: CAISPTDLSYEQYF. For the CDR3, the DNA is TGTGCCATCAGCCCGACTGATCTCTCCTACGAGCAGTACTTC.